The TCR beta chain described here comes from a study of T-cell memory formation after mild COVID-19. Overall study context: The TCR clusters were mostly specific to one donor. General observations from the study: CD4+ clones that contracted lay mainly in CM and EM; CD8+ ones lay in EMRA.

The CDR3 is 14 residues long. Germline V gene lookup returns CDR1 LNHDA and CDR2 SQIVND (reference sequence). V lost 6 bases, J lost 6 bases, and 5 bases stayed unmatched. TCRdb redid the calling of the 5' RACE reads with MiXCR, one entry per CDR3 protein. The sample has fewer than 650,000 distinct CDR3 sequences, around 16% seen once. This clonotype was observed a handful of times. Its antigen is not known. The sample comprised PBMCs or a T cell subset sorted from them (not recorded which). The chain has TRBV19 and TRBJ2-1; 10 bases map to TRBD2. The receptor was derived from an adult woman who had mild COVID-19 (a few samples of this study predate the infection). Cell type and time point are not known. CDR3 DNA sequence: TGTGCCAGTAGCCAGCTAGCGGGAGTCAATGAGCAGTTCTTC. As protein: CASSQLAGVNEQFF.